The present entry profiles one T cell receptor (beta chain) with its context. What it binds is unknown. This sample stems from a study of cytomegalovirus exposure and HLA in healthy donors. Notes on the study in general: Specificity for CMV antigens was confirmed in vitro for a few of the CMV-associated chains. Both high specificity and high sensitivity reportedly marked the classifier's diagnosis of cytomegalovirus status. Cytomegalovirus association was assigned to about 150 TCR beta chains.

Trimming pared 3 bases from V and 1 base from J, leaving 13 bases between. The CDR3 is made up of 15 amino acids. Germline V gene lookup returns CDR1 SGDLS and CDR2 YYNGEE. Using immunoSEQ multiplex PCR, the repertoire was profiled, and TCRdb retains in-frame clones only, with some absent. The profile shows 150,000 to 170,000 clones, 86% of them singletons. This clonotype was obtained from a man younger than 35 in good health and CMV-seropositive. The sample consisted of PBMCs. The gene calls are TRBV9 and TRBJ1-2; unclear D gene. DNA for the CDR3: TGTGCCAGCAGCGAAGGAAGTAGCCTTAACTATGGCTACACCTTC. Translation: CASSEGSSLNYGYTF.